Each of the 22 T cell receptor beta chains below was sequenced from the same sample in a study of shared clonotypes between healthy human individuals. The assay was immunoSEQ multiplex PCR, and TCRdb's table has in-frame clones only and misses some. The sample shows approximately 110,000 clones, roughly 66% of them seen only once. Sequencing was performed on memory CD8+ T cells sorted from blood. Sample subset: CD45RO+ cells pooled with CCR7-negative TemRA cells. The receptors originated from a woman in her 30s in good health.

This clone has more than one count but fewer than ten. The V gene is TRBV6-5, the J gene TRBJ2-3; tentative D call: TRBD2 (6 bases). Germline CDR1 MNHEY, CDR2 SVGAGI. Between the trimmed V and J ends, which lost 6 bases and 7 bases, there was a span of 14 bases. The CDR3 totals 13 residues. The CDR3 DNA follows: TGTGCCAGCAGAAGGGGAGGAGGTCATACGCAGTATTTT. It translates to CASRRGGGHTQYF.

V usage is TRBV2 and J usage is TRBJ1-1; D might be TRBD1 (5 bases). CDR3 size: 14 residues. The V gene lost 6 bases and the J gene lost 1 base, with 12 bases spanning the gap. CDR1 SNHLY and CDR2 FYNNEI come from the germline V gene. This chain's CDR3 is CASSAITGNTEAFF. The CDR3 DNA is TGTGCCAGCAGCGCTATTACAGGGAACACTGAAGCTTTCTTT.

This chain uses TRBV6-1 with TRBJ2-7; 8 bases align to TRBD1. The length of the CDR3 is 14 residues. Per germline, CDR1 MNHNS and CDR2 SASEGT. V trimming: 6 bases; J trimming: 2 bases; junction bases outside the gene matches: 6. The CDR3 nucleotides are TGTGCCAGCAGCTTACAGGGGGTTACCTACGAGCAGTACTTC. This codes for CASSLQGVTYEQYF.

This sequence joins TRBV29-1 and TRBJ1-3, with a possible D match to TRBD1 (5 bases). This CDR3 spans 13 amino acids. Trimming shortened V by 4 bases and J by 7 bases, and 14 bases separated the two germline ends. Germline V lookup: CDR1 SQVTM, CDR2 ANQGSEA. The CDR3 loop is CSVVLGARNTIYF. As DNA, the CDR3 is TGCAGCGTTGTCTTAGGGGCGCGCAACACCATATATTTT.

The DNA for the CDR3 is TGTGCCAGCAGGGGTCATAGCGGGATCCCCTACGAGCAGTACTTC. Translation: CASRGHSGIPYEQYF. The J gene is TRBJ2-7, the V gene TRBV28, with 8 nucleotides matching TRBD2. Losses at the gene ends were 6 bases for V and 2 bases for J; bases not matched to a gene: 9. Germline-derived CDR1 and CDR2 are MDHEN and SYDVKM. CDR3 length: 15 amino acids.

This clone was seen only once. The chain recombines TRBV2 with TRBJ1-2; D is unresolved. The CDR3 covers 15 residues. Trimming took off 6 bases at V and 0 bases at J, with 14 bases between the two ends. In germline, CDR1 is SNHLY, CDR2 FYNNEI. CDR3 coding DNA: TGTGCCAGCAGCCGGGCGGGGAGAGCTAACTATGGCTACACCTTC. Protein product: CASSRAGRANYGYTF.

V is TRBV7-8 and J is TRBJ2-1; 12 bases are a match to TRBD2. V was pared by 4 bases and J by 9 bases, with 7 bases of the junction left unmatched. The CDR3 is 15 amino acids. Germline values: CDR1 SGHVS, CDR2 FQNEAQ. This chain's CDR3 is CASSWGLAGGSEQFF. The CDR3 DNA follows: TGTGCCAGCAGCTGGGGACTAGCGGGCGGGAGTGAGCAGTTCTTC.

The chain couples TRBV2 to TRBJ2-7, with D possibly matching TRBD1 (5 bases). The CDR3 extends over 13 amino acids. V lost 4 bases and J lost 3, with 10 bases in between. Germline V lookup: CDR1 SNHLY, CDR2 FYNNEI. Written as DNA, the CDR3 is TGTGCCAGCAGTGCGACAGAAGTCTACGAGCAGTACTTC. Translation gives CASSATEVYEQYF.

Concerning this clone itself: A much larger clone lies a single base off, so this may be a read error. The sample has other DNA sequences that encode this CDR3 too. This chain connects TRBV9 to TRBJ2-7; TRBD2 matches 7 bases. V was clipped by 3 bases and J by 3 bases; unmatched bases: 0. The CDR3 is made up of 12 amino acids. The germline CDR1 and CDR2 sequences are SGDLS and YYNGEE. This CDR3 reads CASSAGGYEQYF. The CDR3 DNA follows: TGTGCCAGCAGCGCGGGAGGCTACGAGCAGTACTTC.

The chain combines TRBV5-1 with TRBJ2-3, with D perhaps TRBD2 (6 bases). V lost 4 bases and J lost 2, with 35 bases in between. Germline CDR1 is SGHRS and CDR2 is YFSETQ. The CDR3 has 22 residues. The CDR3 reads CASSLNPPVSASVRRDTDTQYF. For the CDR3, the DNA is TGCGCCAGCAGCCTGAATCCGCCGGTCAGTGCGAGCGTGAGGAGGGACACAGATACGCAGTATTTT.

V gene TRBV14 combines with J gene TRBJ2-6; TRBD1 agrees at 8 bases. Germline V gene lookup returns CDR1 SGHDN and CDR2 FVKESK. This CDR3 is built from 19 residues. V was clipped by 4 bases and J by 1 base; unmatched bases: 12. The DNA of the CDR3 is TGTGCCAGCAGCCGAACCGACAGGGGACTCTTTTCTGGGGCCAACGTCCTGACTTTC. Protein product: CASSRTDRGLFSGANVLTF.

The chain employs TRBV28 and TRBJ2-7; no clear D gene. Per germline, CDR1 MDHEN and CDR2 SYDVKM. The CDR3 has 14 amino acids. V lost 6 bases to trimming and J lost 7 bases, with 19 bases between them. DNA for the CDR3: TGTGCCAGCAGCCCACCTCTGGGTGGGTGGGAGCAGTACTTC. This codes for CASSPPLGGWEQYF.

This chain's CDR3 is CASTEEVSGPDTQYF. The CDR3 DNA is TGTGCCAGCACCGAAGAGGTCAGCGGTCCCGATACGCAGTATTTT. The chain carries TRBV4-2 and TRBJ2-3, with D perhaps TRBD2 (5 bases). Looked up from germline, CDR1 is LGHNA and CDR2 is YNFKEQ. The CDR3 runs to 15 residues. Trimming shortened V by 7 bases and J by 6 bases, and 20 bases separated the two germline ends.

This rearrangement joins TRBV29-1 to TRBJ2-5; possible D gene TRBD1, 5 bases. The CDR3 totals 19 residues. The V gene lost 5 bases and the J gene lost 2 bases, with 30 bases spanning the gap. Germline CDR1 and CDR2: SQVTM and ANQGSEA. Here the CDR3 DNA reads TGCAGCGTTCAGGGCACCCACACCGACCTAACCCCCGCACAAGAGACCCAGTACTTC. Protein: CSVQGTHTDLTPAQETQYF.

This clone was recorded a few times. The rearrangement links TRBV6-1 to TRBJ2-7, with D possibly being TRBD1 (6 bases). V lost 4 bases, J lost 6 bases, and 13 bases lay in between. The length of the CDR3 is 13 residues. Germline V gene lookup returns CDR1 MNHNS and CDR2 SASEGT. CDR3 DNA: TGTGCCAGCAGTGGTCGACAGGTCTCCGAGCAGTACTTC. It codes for CASSGRQVSEQYF.

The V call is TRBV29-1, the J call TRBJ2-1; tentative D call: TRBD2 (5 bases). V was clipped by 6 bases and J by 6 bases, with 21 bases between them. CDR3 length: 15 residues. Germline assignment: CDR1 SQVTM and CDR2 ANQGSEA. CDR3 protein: CSVGTGFLGVNEQFF. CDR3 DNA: TGCAGCGTGGGCACGGGATTCCTTGGGGTCAATGAGCAGTTCTTC.

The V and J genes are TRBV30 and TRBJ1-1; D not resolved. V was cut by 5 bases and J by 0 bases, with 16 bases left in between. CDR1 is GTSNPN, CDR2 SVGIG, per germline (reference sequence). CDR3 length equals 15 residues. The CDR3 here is CAWRFEEGMNTEAFF. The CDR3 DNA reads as TGTGCCTGGCGCTTCGAGGAGGGAATGAACACTGAAGCTTTCTTT.

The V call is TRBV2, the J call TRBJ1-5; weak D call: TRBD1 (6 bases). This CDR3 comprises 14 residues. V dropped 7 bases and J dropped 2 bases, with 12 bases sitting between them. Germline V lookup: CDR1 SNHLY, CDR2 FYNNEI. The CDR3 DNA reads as TGTGCCAGCAATTCCAGACAGGGCAATCAGCCCCAGCATTTT. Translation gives CASNSRQGNQPQHF.

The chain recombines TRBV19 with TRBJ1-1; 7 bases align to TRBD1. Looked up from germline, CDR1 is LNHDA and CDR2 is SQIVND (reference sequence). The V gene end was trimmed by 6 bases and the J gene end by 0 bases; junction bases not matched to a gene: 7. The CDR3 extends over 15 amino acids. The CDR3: CASRTPGQMNTEAFF. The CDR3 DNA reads TGTGCCAGTAGGACCCCGGGACAGATGAACACTGAAGCTTTCTTT.

CDR3 residues: CASSLYSGASGELFF. The CDR3 DNA reads TGCGCCAGCAGCTTGTACTCAGGGGCGAGCGGGGAGCTGTTTTTT. This chain joins TRBV5-1 and TRBJ2-2, with D tentatively TRBD1 (6 bases). The V and J ends lost 1 base and 7 bases respectively, with 14 bases between them. There are 15 residues in the CDR3. The V gene's germline CDR1 is SGHRS and CDR2 YFSETQ.

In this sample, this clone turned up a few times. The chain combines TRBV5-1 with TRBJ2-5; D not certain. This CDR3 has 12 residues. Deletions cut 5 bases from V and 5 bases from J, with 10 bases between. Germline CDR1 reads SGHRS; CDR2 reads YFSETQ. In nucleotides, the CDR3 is TGCGCCAGCAGAATTATAGGGGAGACCCAGTACTTC. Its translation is CASRIIGETQYF. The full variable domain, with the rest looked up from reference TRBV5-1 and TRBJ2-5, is KAGVTQTPRYLIKTRGQQVTLSCSPISGHRSVSWYQQTPGQGLQFLFEYFSETQRNKGNFPGRFSGRQFSNSRSEMNVSTLELGDSALYLCASRIIGETQYFGPGTRLLVL.

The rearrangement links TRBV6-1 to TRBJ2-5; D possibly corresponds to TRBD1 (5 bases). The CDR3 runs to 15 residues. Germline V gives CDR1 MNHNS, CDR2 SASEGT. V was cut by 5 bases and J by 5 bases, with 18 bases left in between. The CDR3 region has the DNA TGTGCCAGCAGTCCCTCCCCCAGGGTAGGGGAGACCCAGTACTTC. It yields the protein CASSPSPRVGETQYF.